This TCR beta chain is from a study of blood T cell repertoires in COVID-19. As for the study in general: Some COVID-19 samples were acute and others convalescent; all came from the United States, Italy and Spain. PBMCs, B-cell-depleted T cells, or T cells provided the cDNA or gDNA that made up the material.

How the authors handled the data: The authors estimated nucleated cell counts from reference gene primer amplification. Data came from immunoSEQ multiplex PCR; TCRdb stores just in-frame clones and leaves some out. V, J and clone size were drawn from that table, and D and trimming were deduced from the DNA. The sample yields more than 150,000 clones, 86% seen once. Trimming cost V 6 bases and J 4 bases, with 12 bases left between them. The CDR3 is 13 residues long. This clone came up a few times. V and J are TRBV12-3 or TRBV12-4 and TRBJ1-2, with D perhaps matching TRBD1 (5 bases). Sequenced material: peripheral blood. The clonotype comes from a man aged 18 to 35 with acute or convalescent COVID-19. CDR3 region: CASSNSGVYGYTF. The CDR3 region has the DNA TGTGCCAGCAGCAACTCGGGGGTCTATGGCTACACCTTC.